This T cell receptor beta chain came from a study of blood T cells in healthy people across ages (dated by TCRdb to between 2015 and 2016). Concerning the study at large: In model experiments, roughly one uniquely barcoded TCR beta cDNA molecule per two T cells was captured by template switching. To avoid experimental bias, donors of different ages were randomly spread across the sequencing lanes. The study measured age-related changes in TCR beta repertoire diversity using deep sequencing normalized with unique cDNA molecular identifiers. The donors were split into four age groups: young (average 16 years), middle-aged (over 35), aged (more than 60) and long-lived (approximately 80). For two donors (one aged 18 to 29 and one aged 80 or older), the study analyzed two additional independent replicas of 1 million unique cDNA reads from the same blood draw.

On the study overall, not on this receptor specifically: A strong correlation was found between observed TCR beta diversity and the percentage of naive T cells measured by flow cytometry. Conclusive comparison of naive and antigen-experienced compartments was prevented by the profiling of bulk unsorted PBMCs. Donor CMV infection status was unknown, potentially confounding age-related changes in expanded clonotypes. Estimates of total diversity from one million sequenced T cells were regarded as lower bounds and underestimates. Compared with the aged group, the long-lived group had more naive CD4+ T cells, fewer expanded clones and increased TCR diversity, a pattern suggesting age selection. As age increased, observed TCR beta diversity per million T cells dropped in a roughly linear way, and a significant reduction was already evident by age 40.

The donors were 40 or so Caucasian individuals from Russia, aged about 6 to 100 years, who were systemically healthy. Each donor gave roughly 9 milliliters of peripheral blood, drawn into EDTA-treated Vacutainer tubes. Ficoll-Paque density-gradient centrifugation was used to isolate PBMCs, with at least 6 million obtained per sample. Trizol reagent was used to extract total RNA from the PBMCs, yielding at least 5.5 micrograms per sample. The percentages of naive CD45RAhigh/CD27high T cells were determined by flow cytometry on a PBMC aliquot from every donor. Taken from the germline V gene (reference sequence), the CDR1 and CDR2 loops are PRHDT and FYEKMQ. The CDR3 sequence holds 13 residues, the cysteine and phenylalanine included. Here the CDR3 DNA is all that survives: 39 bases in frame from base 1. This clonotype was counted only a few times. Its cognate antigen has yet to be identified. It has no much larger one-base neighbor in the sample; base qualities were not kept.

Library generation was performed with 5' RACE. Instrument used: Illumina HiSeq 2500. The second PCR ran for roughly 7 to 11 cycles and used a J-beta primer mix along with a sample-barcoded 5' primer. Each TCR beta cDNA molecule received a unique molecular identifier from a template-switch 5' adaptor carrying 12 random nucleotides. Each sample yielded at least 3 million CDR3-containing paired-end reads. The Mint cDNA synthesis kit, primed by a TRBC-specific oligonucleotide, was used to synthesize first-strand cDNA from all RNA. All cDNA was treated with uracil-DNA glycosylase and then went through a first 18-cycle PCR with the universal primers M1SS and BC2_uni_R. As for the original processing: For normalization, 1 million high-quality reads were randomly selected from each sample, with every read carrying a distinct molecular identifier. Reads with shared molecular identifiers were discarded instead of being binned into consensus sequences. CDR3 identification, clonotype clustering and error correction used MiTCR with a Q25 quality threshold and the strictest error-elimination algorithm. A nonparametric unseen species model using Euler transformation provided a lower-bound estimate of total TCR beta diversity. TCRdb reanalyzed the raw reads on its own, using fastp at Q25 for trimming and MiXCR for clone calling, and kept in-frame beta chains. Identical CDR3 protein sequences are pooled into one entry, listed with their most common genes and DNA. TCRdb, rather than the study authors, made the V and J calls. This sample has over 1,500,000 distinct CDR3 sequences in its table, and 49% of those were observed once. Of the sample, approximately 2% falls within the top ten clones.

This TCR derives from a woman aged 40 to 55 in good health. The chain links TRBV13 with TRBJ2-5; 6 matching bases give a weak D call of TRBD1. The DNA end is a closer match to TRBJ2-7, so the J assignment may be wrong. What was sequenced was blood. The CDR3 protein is CASRDRRYYEQYF. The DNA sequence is TGTGCCAGCCGAGACAGGCGATACTACGAGCAGTACTTC.